This TCR beta chain emerged from a study of CD8 T cells in ankylosing spondylitis. TCRdb used MiXCR to reprocess the 5' RACE reads, holding one entry per CDR3 protein. The data show 300,000 to 400,000 distinct CDR3 sequences, 14% to 15% seen once. Germline loops: CDR1 KGHSH, CDR2 LQKENI. This CDR3 has 16 amino acids. V was shortened by 6 bases and J by 1 base, with 19 bases between the two germline ends. The sequencing sample was made of blood, either unsorted or a sorted T cell fraction (not recorded which). The clonotype was recovered from a male donor with ankylosing spondylitis or in good health (not recorded which). The genes are TRBV18 and TRBJ2-7; tentative D call: TRBD2 (8 bases). The DNA of the CDR3 is TGTGCCAGCTCCCCTCCGGGAGGGGGCGCATCCTACGAGCAGTACTTC. It specifies CASSPPGGGASYEQYF. The full variable domain, rest sourced from reference TRBV18 and TRBJ2-7, is NAGVMQNPRHLVRRRGQEARLRCSPMKGHSHVYWYRQLPEEGLKFMVYLQKENIIDESGMPKERFSAEFPKEGPSILRIQQVVRGDSAAYFCASSPPGGGASYEQYFGPGTRLTVT.